This TCR beta chain was recorded in a study of T cell changes during pregnancy in multiple sclerosis. V gave up 6 bases and J gave up 0 bases; unmatched junction bases: 15. This CDR3 contains 18 residues. Germline CDR1 is SGDLS and CDR2 is YYNGEE. The assay was immunoSEQ multiplex PCR, and TCRdb's table has in-frame clones only and misses some. The sample consists of roughly 87,000 clones, roughly nine tenths of them appearing once. The V and J genes are TRBV9 and TRBJ1-1; 9 bases fit TRBD1. The sequencing here drew on PBMCs, taken in the first trimester of pregnancy. The receptor comes from a female donor in good health, serving as a control in a pregnancy study. Some clones in this sample may be carry-over from other donors' samples. The DNA for the CDR3 is TGTGCCAGCACTATACTGGGACAGGGATTATTTTTGAACACTGAAGCTTTCTTT. Protein: CASTILGQGLFLNTEAFF.